This T cell receptor (beta chain) came from a study of T cells in Graves' hyperthyroidism and ophthalmopathy (dated by TCRdb to between 2019 and 2020). Study-level background: Peripheral blood samples were taken at initial diagnosis, before any treatment was given. To identify distinguishing TCR V-J signatures, a discovery cohort of 90 to 100 patients was used, comprising some 45 with Graves' ophthalmopathy and roughly 60 with stable Graves' hyperthyroidism. Whether ophthalmopathy could be predicted prospectively was tested in an independent validation cohort made up of roughly 20 hyperthyroidism patients plus 17 patients who later progressed to ophthalmopathy. The 100 discovery patients were randomly split 7:3 into training and test sets. The study also compared thyroid tissue and blood T-cell repertoires from about six Graves' hyperthyroidism patients. After blood sampling, hyperthyroidism patients were treated with methimazole at a starting dose of 30 mg daily, and ophthalmopathy patients were treated with high-dose intravenous methylprednisolone. The paper describes TCR Vbeta CDR3 sequencing of some 130 peripheral blood samples, made up of approximately 40 ophthalmopathy patients, roughly 80 hyperthyroidism patients and 17 progressor patients.

TCR beta CDR3 regions were amplified from RNA transcripts. The TCR CDR3 was subjected to a first round of RT-PCR using the HTBI primer set and the Qiagen OneStep RT-PCR kit. A second multiplex PCR round built the libraries, followed by size selection and purification. Paired-end sequencing of the libraries was performed with 100 bp reads on an Illumina HiSeq2000. As for the authors' bioinformatics: Raw data were processed with SOAPnuke, discarding reads with adapters, uncalled bases, mean Phred below 15, or no exact constant-primer or identifier match. High-quality paired reads were merged using COPE v1.2.5, and each unique nucleotide sequence was defined as a clonotype. MiTCR v1.1 was used to align the clonotypes against IMGT TRBV, TRBD and TRBJ reference segments. Only V-J combinations with frequency above 0.0001, covering about 99% of repertoires, were analysed. The TCS score was defined as F50 (clonal expansion) divided by E x V (chaos), with BLOSUM62-based TCRdist calculated between CDR3 peptides within each V-J. Welch's t-statistics and random forest reduced 500 to 650 V-J features to 10 to 15, which were used in a naive Bayes classifier (R e1071). Using fastp at Q25 and MiXCR, TCRdb reprocessed the public reads and kept productive beta chains. Identical CDR3 proteins give one entry, which carries the most common genes and DNA. The V and J calls were not made by the authors but by TCRdb's processing. The sample table contains 500,000 to 750,000 distinct CDR3 sequences; only one count was recorded for more than 15% of them. Around 7.8% of the sample belongs to the ten largest clones.

Stable Graves' hyperthyroidism was defined as no progression to ophthalmopathy during 18 months of follow-up. Hyperthyroidism patients were newly diagnosed, with disease duration under 2 months, and aged 18 to 65 years. Exclusion was applied to patients with uncontrolled infections, other autoimmune diseases, pregnancy or lactation. Clinical symptoms, serum thyroxine and TRAb, thyroid ultrasound, and orbital computed tomography formed the basis for the diagnoses. PBMCs were separated from roughly 10 ml of fresh peripheral blood using Ficoll-Paque density gradient centrifugation. Total RNA was extracted using Trizol reagent, and RNA quality was assessed on an Agilent 2100 Bioanalyzer. Ends trimmed: V by 0 bases, J by 10 bases; bases unmatched to a gene: 15. The CDR3 runs 17 residues from the cysteine to the phenylalanine. This entry keeps only the CDR3 DNA: 51 bases, framed from base 1. This clonotype came up many times. The clone's antigen remains unknown. The input lacks base qualities; no much larger clone sits a single base away.

Summary of the overall study and its limitations: Most expanded thyroid clonotypes (frequency above 0.001) were also detected in blood, suggesting blood repertoires may reflect thyroid immune responses. No statistical method was used to fix the sample size in advance, and group allocation was not hidden from the investigators. A model built on a 13 V-J signature distinguished ophthalmopathy from stable hyperthyroidism, reaching roughly 88% sensitivity and 81% to 83% specificity in cross-validation and 80%/75% in testing. In validation, progression to ophthalmopathy was predicted by the model with 55% to 71% sensitivity and roughly 72% specificity, a median of about 6.8 months before onset.

Sequenced sample: blood. The sequence joins TRBV12-3 or TRBV12-4 to TRBJ2-1, and TRBD2 matches 7 of the central bases. This clonotype originated in a woman aged 25 to 39 with Graves' hyperthyroidism. CDR3 sequence: CASSLASAGVSLEEQFF. The DNA sequence follows: TGTGCCAGCAGTTTAGCGTCGGCGGGAGTATCGCTGGAGGAGCAGTTCTTC.